Each of the 10 T cell receptor beta chains below was sequenced from the same sample in a study of blood T cell repertoires in COVID-19. Sequenced by immunoSEQ multiplex PCR; TCRdb stores in-frame clones only, minus some. The sample has about 210,000 clones; approximately 80% are singletons. Source material: peripheral blood. Every receptor here comes from a human donor in a cohort sampled during active COVID-19.

The rearrangement joins TRBV5-1 to TRBJ1-4, with D uncertain. Trimming cost V 4 bases and J 5 bases, with 15 bases left between them. CDR3 length: 15 residues. CDR1 and CDR2 (germline): SGHRS, YFSETQ. In DNA, the CDR3 is TGCGCCAGCAGCCCCCAGGAGGGATCAAATGAAAAACTGTTTTTT. Translated, it gives CASSPQEGSNEKLFF.

This rearrangement joins TRBV7-2 to TRBJ2-5, with TRBD2 matching 7 bases. The length of the CDR3 is 13 residues. The germline gives CDR1 SGHTA, CDR2 FQGNSA. Germline trimming cut 5 bases from V and 5 bases from J; bases unmatched to any gene: 5. DNA of the CDR3: TGTGCCAGCAGCGGGGGGGTGTTTGAGACCCAGTACTTC. It translates to CASSGGVFETQYF.

The rearrangement links TRBV4-2 to TRBJ2-3; D remains unclear. There are 17 residues in the CDR3. V was pared by 0 bases and J by 0 bases, with 13 bases between. From germline, CDR1 is LGHNA and CDR2 YNFKEQ. The CDR3 loop is CASSQDSTSFSTDTQYF. The CDR3 DNA sequence: TGTGCCAGCAGCCAAGATTCAACTTCTTTTAGCACAGATACGCAGTATTTT.

The DNA of the CDR3 is TGTGCCAGCAGCGGAAGAGGGGGACCCGATCAGCCCCAGCATTTT. It specifies CASSGRGGPDQPQHF. The chain employs TRBV7-9 and TRBJ1-5, with D maybe TRBD1 (6 bases). This CDR3 comprises 15 residues. V was cut by 5 bases and J by 5 bases, with 16 bases left in between. Germline CDR1 and CDR2: SEHNR and FQNEAQ (reference sequence).

The rearrangement uses TRBV13 and TRBJ1-2, with 8 positions matching TRBD1. CDR1 is PRHDT, CDR2 FYEKMQ, per germline (reference sequence). V lost 0 bases and J lost 4; bases outside the gene matches: 4. This CDR3 spans 15 amino acids. Here the CDR3 reads CASSLGDRGLYGYTF. For the CDR3, the DNA is TGTGCCAGCAGCTTAGGCGACAGGGGACTCTATGGCTACACCTTC.

The chain uses TRBV6-5 and TRBJ1-4, with 7 nucleotides matching TRBD1. Trimming removed 5 bases from V and 10 bases from J; junction bases left unmatched: 7. The length of the CDR3 is 13 residues. The germline CDR1 and CDR2 sequences are MNHEY and SVGAGI. The CDR3 protein is CASSHDRVGKLFF. In nucleotides, the CDR3 is TGTGCCAGCAGTCATGACAGGGTTGGAAAACTGTTTTTT.

The gene calls are TRBV2 and TRBJ2-7; 7 nucleotides agree with TRBD1. V shed 7 bases, J shed 3 bases, and the junction held 12 bases outside the gene matches. Germline V lookup: CDR1 SNHLY, CDR2 FYNNEI. This CDR3 is 15 amino acids long. The CDR3 spells CASTPSGGQSYEQYF. Written as DNA, the CDR3 is TGTGCCAGCACTCCAAGTGGGGGACAGAGCTACGAGCAGTACTTC.

This chain joins TRBV5-1 and TRBJ2-3, with 8 bases identical to TRBD2. CDR3 length equals 16 residues. V trimming: 0 bases; J trimming: 3 bases; junction bases outside the gene matches: 6. In germline, CDR1 is SGHRS, CDR2 YFSETQ. The CDR3 nucleotides read TGCGCCAGCAGCTTGGCCAGCGGGAGAGGAACAGATACGCAGTATTTT. As protein: CASSLASGRGTDTQYF.

The chain uses TRBV19 and TRBJ1-6, with D perhaps TRBD1 (5 bases). CDR3 length equals 15 residues. V lost 3 bases to trimming and J lost 6 bases, with 12 bases between them. Germline V gives CDR1 LNHDA, CDR2 SQIVND (reference sequence). The CDR3 reads CASSIGRTINSPLHF. As DNA, the CDR3 is TGTGCCAGTAGTATCGGGAGGACAATTAATTCACCCCTCCACTTT.

The V and J genes are TRBV6-1 and TRBJ2-2; 8 bases line up with TRBD1. Germline V gene lookup returns CDR1 MNHNS and CDR2 SASEGT. The CDR3 covers 16 residues. Unmatched junction bases numbered 6, after V lost 3 bases and J lost 3 bases. This CDR3 is CASSDPVDRDTGELFF. In DNA form, the CDR3 reads TGTGCCAGCAGTGACCCTGTGGACAGGGACACCGGGGAGCTGTTTTTT.